The source of this T cell receptor (beta chain) is a study of blood T cell repertoires in COVID-19 (dated by TCRdb to the early 2020s). Background on the whole study: Samples from collaborators originated in the United States, Italy and Spain and spanned both the acute and convalescent phases of COVID-19. HLA class I and class II types, where available, came from metadata supplied by the sample provider rather than from assay-based typing. Sample metadata almost always included a de-identified subject ID, COVID-19 status, age in years and sex. The prospective study material was composed of cDNA or gDNA derived from T cells, B-cell-depleted T cells, or PBMCs. The repertoires were released in a freely available public database meant as a resource for research on the immune response to SARS-CoV-2. The samples were drawn from two sources: the first 160 participants of the ongoing ImmuneRACE study, and 1,000 to 1,500 subjects contributed by 6 global collaborators. Subjects who had been exposed to COVID-19, were actively infected with it, or had recovered from it provided the deeply sampled blood TCRbeta repertoires that made up the dataset.

TCRbeta CDR3 regions were amplified from genomic DNA using the immunoSEQ Assay, a bias-controlled multiplex PCR. The source study handled its data this way. Nucleated cell counts per sample were estimated from amplification of reference gene primers within the assay. To quantify the absolute abundance of each unique TCRbeta CDR3 rearrangement, sequence reads were collapsed and filtered. Productive Simpson clonality was computed per sample as the square root of Simpson's diversity index over productive rearrangements. In its TCRdb copy, this immuneACCESS table keeps in-frame sequences only and misses some clones. Where compared with another copy, unresolved V genes explain less than half of these, and the others have no known cause. V and J calls and clone size are those listed in that table; D and trimming were worked out from the DNA. Across this sample there are 350,000 to 450,000 clones, with approximately 87% seen only once. 2.3% of the sample belongs to the ten largest clones.

One collaborating source in Seattle enrolled patients during active infection and followed them longitudinally through the course of disease. Collaborating institutions collected whole blood in K2EDTA tubes following their own protocols. For TCRbeta analysis, collaborator samples were shipped as frozen whole blood, as isolated PBMCs, or as DNA extracted from either sample type. CDR1 MDHEN and CDR2 SYDVKM are derived from the germline V gene. The V and J ends are trimmed by 10 bases and 3 bases, leaving 12 bases between them. The CDR3 holds 13 amino acids from the cysteine to the phenylalanine. Just the 39-base CDR3 DNA is kept, in frame starting at base 1. Beyond this particular receptor, the publication reports: The amount of clinical and demographic metadata varied by source and participant and was provided uncurated.

As to this clone: Its antigen is still unknown. No quality values exist for individual bases; no much larger clone is one base distant.

The clonotype comes from a woman in her fifties or sixties with COVID-19, enrolled during active disease. The chain couples TRBV28 to TRBJ1-4; TRBD1 is perhaps the D gene, given 5 matching bases. Sequencing was carried out using peripheral blood. The DNA sequence reads TGTGCCACCCGGGGGTGGGCTAATGAAAAACTGTTTTTT. Its protein is CATRGWANEKLFF.